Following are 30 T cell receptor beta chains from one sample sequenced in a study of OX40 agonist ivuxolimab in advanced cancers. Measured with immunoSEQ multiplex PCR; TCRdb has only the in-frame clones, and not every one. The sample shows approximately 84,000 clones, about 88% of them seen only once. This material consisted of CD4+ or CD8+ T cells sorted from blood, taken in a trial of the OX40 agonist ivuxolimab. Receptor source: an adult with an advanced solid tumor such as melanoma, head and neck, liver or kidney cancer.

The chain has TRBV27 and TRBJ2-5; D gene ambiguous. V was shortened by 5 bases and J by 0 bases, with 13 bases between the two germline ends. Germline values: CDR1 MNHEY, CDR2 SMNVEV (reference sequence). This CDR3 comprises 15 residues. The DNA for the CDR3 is TGTGCCAGCAGTCGTGATCCTTCGTACCAAGAGACCCAGTACTTC. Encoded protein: CASSRDPSYQETQYF.

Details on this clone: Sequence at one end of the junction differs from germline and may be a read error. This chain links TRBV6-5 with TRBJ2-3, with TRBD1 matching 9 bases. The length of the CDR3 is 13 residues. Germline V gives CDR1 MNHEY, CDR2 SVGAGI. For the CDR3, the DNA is TGTGCCAGCAGTTACCCCGGCCGGGACAGGGAGTGTTTT. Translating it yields CASSYPGRDRECF.

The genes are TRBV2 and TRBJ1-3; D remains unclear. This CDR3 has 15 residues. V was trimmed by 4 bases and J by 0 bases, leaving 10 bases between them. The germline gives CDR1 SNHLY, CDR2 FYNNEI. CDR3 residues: CASSVKSRSGNTIYF. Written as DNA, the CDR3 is TGTGCCAGCAGTGTTAAGTCCCGCTCTGGAAACACCATATATTTT.

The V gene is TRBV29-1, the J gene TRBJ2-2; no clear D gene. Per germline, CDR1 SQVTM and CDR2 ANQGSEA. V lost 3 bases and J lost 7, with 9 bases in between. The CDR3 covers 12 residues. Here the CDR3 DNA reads TGCAGCGTTGAGTATTCGGTCGGGGAGCTGTTTTTT. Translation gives CSVEYSVGELFF.

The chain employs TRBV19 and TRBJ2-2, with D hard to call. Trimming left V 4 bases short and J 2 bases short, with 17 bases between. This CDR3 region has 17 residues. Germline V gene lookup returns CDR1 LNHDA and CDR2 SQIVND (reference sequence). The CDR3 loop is CASSTSLVGPNTGELFF. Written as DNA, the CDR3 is TGTGCCAGTAGTACCTCTTTAGTGGGCCCAAACACCGGGGAGCTGTTTTTT.

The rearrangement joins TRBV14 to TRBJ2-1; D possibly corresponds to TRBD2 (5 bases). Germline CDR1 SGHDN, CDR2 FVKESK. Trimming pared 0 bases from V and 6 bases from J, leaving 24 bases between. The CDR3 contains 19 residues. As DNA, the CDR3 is TGTGCCAGCAGCCAAGATTTTGCGTCGTCGGGAACTCTAGGCAATGAGCAGTTCTTC. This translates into CASSQDFASSGTLGNEQFF.

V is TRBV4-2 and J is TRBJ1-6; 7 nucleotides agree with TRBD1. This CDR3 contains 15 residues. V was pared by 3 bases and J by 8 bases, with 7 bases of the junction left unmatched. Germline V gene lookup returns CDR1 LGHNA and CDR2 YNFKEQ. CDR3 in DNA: TGTGCCAGCAGCCAGCTAGACAGGGACTATTCACCCCTCCACTTT. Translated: CASSQLDRDYSPLHF.

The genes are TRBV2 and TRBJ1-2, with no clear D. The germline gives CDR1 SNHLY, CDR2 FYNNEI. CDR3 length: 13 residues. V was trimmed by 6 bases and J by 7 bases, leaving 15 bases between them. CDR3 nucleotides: TGTGCCAGCAGCTCCCACGGGTTTCGTGGCTACACCTTC. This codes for CASSSHGFRGYTF.

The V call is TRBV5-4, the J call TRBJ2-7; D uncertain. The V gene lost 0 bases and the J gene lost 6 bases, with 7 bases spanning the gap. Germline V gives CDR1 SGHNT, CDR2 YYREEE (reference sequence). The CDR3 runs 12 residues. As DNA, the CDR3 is TGTGCCAGCAGCTTGGGTAGTTTCGAGCAGTACTTC. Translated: CASSLGSFEQYF.

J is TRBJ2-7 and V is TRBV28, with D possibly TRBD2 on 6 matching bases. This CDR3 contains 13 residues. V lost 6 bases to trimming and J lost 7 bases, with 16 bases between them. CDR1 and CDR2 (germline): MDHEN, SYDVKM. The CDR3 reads CASSLVGGVEQYV. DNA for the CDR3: TGTGCCAGCAGCCTAGTAGGAGGGGTAGAGCAGTACGTC.

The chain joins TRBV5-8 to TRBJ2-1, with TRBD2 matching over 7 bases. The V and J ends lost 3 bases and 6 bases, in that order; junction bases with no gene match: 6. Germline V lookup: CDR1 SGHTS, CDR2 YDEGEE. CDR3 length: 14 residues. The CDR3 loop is CASSSGRASNEQFF. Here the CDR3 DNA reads TGTGCCAGCAGCTCGGGGAGGGCCTCCAATGAGCAGTTCTTC.

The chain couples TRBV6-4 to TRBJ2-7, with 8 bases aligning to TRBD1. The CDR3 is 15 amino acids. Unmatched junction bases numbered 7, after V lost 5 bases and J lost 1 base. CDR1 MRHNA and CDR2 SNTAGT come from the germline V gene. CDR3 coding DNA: TGTGCCAGCAGTAGGCACGGACAGGGATCCTACGAGCAGTACGTC. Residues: CASSRHGQGSYEQYV.

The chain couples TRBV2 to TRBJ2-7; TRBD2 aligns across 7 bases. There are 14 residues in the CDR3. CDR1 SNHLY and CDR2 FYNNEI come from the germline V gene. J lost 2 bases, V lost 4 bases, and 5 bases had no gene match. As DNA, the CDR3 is TGTGCCAGCAGTGGGCGGGGGATGCCCTACGAGCAGTACTTC. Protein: CASSGRGMPYEQYF.

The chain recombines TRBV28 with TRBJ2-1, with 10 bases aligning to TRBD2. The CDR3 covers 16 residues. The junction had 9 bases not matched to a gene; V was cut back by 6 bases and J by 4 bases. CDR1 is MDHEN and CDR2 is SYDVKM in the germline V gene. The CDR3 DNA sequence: TGTGCCAGCAGCTACCACGCTAGCGGGAGTTACAATGAGCAGTTCTTC. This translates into CASSYHASGSYNEQFF.

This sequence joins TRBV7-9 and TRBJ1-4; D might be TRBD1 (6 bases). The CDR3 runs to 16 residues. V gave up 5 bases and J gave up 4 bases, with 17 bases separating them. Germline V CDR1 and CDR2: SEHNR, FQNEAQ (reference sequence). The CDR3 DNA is TGTGCCAGCAGCCCTTCCGGGACATGGATTAATGAAAAACTGTTTTTT. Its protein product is CASSPSGTWINEKLFF. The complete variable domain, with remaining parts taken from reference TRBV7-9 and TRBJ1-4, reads DTGVSQNPRHKITKRGQNVTFRCDPISEHNRLYWYRQTLGQGPEFLTYFQNEAQLEKSRLLSDRFSAERPKGSFSTLEIQRTEQGDSAMYLCASSPSGTWINEKLFFGSGTQLSVL.

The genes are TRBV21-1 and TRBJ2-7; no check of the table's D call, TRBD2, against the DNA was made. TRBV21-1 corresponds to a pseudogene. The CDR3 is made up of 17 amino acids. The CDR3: CASSNEGLAVSSYEQYF. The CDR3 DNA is TGTGCCAGCAGCAACGAGGGACTAGCGGTGAGCTCCTACGAGCAGTACTTC.

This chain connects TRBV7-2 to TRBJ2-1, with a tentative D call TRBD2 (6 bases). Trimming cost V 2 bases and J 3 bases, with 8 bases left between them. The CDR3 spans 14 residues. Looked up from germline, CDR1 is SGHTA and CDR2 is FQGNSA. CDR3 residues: CASSLLGGYNEQFF. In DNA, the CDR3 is TGTGCCAGCAGCTTACTGGGGGGCTACAATGAGCAGTTCTTC.

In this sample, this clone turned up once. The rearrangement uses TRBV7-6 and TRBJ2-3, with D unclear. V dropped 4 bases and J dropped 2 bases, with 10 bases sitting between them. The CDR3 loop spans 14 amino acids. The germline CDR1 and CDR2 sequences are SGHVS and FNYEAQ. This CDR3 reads CASSSGPPTDTQYF. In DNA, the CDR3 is TGTGCCAGCAGCTCTGGACCCCCCACAGATACGCAGTATTTT.

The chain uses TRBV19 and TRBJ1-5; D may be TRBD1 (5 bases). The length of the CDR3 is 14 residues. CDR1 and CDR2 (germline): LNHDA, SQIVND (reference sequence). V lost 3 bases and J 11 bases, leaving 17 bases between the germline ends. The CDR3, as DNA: TGTGCCAGTAGTATCCGGGCGGGGCCTTCAGCCCAGCATTTT. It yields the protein CASSIRAGPSAQHF.

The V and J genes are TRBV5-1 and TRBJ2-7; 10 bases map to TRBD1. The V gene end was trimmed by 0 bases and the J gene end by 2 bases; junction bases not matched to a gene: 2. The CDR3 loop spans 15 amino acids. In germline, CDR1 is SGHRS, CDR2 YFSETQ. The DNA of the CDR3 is TGCGCCAGCAGCTTGGTCGGGACAGGGGCCTACGAGCAGTACTTC. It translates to CASSLVGTGAYEQYF.

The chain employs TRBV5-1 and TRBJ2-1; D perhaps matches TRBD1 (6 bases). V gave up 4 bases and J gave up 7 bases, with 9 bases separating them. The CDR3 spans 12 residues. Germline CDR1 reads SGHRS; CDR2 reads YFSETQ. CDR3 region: CASSPQGNEQFF. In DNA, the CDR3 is TGCGCCAGCAGCCCTCAGGGGAATGAGCAGTTCTTC.

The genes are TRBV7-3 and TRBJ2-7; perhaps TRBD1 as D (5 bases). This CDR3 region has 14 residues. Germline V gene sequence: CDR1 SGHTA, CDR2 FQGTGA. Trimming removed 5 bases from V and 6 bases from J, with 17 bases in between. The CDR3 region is CASSAQAGLIEQYF. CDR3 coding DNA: TGTGCCAGCAGCGCCCAGGCAGGGCTCATCGAGCAGTACTTC.

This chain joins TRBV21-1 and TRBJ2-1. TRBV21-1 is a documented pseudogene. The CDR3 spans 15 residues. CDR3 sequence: CASSAEVGRDNEQFF. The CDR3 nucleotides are TGTGCCAGCAGCGCGGAGGTGGGCAGGGACAATGAGCAGTTCTTC.

CDR3 coding DNA: TGTGCCAGCGGGGGGGAAACCTACGAGCAGTACTTC. The encoded protein is CASGGETYEQYF. The chain employs TRBV19 and TRBJ2-7; TRBD2 agrees at 8 bases. From germline, CDR1 is LNHDA and CDR2 SQIVND (reference sequence). This CDR3 region has 12 residues. The junction had 3 bases not matched to a gene; V was cut back by 9 bases and J by 2 bases.

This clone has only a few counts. CDR3 sequence (DNA): TGCGCCAGCAGAGCCTTCCAATCCGGGACTACCTCCTACAATGAGCAGTTCTTC. Amino acids: CASRAFQSGTTSYNEQFF. The rearrangement joins TRBV10-2 to TRBJ2-1; 7 bases match TRBD2. The CDR3 sequence is 18 residues long. The J segment lost 0 bases and the V segment lost 6 bases, leaving 14 bases of the junction unmatched. CDR1 and CDR2 (germline): WSHSY, SAAADI.

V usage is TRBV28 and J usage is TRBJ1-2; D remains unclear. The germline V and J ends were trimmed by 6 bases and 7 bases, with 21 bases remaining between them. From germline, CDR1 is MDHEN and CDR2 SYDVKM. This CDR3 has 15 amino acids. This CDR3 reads CASSIEGWEQLGYTF. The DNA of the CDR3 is TGTGCCAGCAGCATAGAAGGGTGGGAGCAGCTTGGCTACACCTTC.

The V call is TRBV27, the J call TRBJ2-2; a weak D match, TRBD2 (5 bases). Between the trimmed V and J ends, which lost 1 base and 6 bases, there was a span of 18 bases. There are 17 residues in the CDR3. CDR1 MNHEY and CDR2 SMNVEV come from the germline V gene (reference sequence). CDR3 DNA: TGTGCCAGCAGTTTATTTTCGAGTTCGGGGTCCGCCGGGGAGCTGTTTTTT. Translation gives CASSLFSSSGSAGELFF.

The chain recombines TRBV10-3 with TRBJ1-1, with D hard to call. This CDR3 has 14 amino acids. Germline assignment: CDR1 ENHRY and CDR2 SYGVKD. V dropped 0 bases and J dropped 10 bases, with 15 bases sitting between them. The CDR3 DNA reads TGTGCCATCAGTGAGTCCGTCACCGGGATCACAGCTTTCTTT. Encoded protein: CAISESVTGITAFF.

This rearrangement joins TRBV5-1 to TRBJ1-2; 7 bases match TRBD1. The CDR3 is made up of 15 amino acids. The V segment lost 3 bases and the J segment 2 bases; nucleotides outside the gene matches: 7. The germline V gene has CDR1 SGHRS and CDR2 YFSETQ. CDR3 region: CASSSLPGQNYGYTF. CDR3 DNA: TGCGCCAGCAGCTCCCTGCCGGGACAGAACTATGGCTACACCTTC.

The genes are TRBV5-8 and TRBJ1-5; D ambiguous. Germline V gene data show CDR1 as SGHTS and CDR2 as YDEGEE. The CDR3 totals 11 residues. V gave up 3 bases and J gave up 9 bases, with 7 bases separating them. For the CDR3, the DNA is TGTGCCAGCAGCTCTGGCCGGCCCCAGCATTTT. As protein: CASSSGRPQHF.